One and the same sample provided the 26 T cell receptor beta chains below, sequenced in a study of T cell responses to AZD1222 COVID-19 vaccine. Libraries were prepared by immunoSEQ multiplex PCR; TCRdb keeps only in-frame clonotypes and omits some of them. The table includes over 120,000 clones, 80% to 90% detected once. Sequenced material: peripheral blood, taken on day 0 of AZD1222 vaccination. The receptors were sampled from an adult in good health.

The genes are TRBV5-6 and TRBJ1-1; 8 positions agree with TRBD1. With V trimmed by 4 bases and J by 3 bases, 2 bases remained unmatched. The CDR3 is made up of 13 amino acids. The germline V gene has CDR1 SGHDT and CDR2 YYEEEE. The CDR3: CASSPDRDTEAFF. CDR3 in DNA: TGTGCCAGCAGCCCGGACAGGGACACTGAAGCTTTCTTT.

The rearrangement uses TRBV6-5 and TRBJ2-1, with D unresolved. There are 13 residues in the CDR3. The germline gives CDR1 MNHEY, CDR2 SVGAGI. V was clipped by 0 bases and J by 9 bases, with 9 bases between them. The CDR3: CASSYSIDVEQFF. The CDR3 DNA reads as TGTGCCAGCAGTTACTCTATAGACGTTGAGCAGTTCTTC.

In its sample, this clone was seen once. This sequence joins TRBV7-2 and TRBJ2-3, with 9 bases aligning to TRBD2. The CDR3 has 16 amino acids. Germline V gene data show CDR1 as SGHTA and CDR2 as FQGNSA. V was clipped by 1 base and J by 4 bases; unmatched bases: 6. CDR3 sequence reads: CASSLEPAGGADTQYF. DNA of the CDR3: TGTGCCAGCAGCTTAGAGCCAGCGGGGGGAGCAGATACGCAGTATTTT.

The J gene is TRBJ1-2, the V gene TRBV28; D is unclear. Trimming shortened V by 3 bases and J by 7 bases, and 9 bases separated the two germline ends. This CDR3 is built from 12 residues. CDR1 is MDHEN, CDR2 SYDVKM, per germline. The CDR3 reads CASSLFGAGYTF. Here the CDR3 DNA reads TGTGCCAGCAGTTTGTTTGGTGCTGGCTACACCTTC.

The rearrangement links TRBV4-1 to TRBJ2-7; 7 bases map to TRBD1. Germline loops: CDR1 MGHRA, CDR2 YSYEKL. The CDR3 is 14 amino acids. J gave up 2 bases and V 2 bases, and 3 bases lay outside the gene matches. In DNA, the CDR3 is TGCGCCAGCAGCCAACCGGGACAGACCTACGAGCAGTACTTC. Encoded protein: CASSQPGQTYEQYF.

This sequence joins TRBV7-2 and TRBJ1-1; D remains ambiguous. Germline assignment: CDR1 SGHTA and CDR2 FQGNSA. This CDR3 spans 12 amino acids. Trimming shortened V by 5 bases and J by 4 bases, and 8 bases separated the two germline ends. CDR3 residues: CASSPVGTEAFF. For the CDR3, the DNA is TGTGCCAGCAGCCCTGTCGGCACTGAAGCTTTCTTT.

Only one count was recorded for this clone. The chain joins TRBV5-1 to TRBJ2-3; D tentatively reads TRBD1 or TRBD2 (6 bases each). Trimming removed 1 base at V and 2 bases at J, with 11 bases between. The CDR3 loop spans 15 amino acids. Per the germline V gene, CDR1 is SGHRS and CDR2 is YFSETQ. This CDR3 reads CASSLTGGLTDTQYF. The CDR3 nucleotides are TGCGCCAGCAGCTTGACTGGGGGGCTCACAGATACGCAGTATTTT.

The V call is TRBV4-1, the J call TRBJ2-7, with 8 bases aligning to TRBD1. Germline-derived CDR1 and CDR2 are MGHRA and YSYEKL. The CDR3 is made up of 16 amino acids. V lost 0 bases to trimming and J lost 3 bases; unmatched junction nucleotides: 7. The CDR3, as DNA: TGCGCCAGCAGCCAAGATGCAGGGGGCGTTCTCTACGAGCAGTACTTC. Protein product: CASSQDAGGVLYEQYF.

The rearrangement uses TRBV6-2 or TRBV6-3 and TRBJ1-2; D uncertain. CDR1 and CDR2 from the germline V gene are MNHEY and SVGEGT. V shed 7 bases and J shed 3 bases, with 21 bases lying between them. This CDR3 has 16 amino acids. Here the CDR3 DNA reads TGTGCCAGCACCCCGAGGAATAGACCCAGGCACTATGGCTACACCTTC. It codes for CASTPRNRPRHYGYTF.

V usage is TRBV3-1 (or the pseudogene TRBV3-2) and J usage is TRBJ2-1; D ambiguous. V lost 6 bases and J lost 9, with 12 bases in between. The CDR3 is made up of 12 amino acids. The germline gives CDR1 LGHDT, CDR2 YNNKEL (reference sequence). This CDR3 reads CASRPYLGEQFF. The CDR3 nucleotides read TGTGCCAGCAGACCCTATCTGGGTGAGCAGTTCTTC.

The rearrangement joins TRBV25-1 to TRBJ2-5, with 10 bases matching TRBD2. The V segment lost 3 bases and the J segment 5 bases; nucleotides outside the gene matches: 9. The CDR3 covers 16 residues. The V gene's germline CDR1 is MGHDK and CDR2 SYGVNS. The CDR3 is CASSDRKRGGGETQYF. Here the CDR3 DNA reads TGTGCCAGCAGTGACCGCAAGCGGGGGGGCGGGGAGACCCAGTACTTC.

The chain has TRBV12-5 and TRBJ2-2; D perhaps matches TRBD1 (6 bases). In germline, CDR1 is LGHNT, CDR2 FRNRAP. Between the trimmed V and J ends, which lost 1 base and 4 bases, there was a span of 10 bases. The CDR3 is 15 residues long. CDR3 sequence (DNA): TGTGCTAGTGGTTTGGGACAGGTCAGCACCGGGGAGCTGTTTTTT. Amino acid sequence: CASGLGQVSTGELFF.

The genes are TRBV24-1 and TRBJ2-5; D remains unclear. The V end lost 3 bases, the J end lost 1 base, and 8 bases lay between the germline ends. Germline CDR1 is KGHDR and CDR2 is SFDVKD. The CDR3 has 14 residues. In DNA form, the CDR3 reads TGTGCCACCAGTGATCGACGGGTCCAAGAGACCCAGTACTTC. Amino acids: CATSDRRVQETQYF.

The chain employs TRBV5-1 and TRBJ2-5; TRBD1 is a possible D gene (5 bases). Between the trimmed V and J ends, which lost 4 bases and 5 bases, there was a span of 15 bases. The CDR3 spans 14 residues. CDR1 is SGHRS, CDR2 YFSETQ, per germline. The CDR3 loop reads CASSPRQYGETQYF. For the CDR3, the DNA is TGCGCCAGCAGCCCGAGACAGTACGGGGAGACCCAGTACTTC.

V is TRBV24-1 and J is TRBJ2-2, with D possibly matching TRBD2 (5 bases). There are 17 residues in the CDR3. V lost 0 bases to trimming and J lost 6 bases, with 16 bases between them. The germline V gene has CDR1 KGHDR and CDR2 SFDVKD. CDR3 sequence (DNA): TGTGCCACCAGTGATTTGGAGCGCCATGCGGAGGCCGGGGAGCTGTTTTTT. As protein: CATSDLERHAEAGELFF.

CDR3 DNA: TGTGCCATCGGGACTAGCGGGAGGCCCCTTAGTGGGCAGTTCTTC. Translating gives CAIGTSGRPLSGQFF. This chain links TRBV28 with TRBJ2-1, with 15 nucleotides matching TRBD2. With V trimmed by 10 bases and J by 12 bases, 13 bases remained unmatched. Germline V lookup: CDR1 MDHEN, CDR2 SYDVKM. The CDR3 has 15 residues.

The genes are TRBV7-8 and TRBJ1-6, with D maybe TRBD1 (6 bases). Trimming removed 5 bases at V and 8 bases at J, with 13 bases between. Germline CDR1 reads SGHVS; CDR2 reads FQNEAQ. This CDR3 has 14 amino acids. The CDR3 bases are TGTGCCAGCAGCCCCCAGGGGTGGGATTCACCCCTCCACTTT. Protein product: CASSPQGWDSPLHF.

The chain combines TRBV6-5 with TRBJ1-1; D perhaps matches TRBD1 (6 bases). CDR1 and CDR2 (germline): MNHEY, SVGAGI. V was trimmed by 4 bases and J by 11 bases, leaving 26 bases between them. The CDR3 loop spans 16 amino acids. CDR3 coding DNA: TGTGCCAGCAGTTCTTTATTACCAGGACAGACCCGTGGGGCTTTCTTT. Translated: CASSSLLPGQTRGAFF.

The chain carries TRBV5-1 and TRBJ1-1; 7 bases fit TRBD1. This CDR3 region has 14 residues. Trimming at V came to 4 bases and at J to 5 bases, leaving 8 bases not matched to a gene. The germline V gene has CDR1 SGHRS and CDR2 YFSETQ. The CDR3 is CASSQSGGITEAFF. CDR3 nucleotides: TGCGCCAGCAGCCAATCAGGGGGTATTACTGAAGCTTTCTTT.

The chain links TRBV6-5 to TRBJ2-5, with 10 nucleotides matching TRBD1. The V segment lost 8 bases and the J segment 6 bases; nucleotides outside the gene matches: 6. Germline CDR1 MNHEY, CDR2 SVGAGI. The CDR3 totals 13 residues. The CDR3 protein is CASQGTGVKTQYF. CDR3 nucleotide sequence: TGTGCCAGCCAAGGGACAGGGGTGAAGACCCAGTACTTC.

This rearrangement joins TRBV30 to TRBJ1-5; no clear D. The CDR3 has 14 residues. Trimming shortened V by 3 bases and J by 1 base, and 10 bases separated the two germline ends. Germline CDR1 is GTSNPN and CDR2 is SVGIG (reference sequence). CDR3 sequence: CAWRDFGSNQPQHF. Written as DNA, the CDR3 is TGTGCCTGGAGGGATTTCGGCAGCAATCAGCCCCAGCATTTT.

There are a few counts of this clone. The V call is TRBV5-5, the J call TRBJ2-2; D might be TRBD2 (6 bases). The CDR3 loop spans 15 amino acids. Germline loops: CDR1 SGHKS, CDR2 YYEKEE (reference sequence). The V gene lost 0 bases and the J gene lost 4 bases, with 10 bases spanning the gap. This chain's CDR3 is CASSLEGAGTGELFF. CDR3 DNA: TGTGCCAGCAGCTTGGAGGGAGCGGGCACCGGGGAGCTGTTTTTT.

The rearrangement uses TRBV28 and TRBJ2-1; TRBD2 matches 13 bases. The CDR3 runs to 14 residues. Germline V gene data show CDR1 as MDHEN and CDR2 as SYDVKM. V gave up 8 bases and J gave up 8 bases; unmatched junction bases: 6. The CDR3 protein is CASLGLAGVHEQFF. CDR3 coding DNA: TGTGCCAGCTTAGGACTAGCGGGAGTTCATGAGCAGTTCTTC.

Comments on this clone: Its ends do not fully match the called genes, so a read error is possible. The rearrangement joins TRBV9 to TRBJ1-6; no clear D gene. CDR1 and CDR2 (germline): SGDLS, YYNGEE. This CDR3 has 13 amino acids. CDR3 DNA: TGTGCCAGCAACGTAGATTGGAATTCACCCCTCCACTTT. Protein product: CASNVDWNSPLHF.

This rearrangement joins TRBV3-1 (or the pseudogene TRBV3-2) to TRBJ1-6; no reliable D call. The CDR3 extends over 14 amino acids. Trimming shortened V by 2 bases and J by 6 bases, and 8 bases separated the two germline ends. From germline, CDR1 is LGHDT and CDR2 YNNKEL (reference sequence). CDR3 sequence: CASSQSTVNSPLHF. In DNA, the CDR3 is TGTGCCAGCAGCCAAAGCACAGTTAATTCACCCCTCCACTTT.

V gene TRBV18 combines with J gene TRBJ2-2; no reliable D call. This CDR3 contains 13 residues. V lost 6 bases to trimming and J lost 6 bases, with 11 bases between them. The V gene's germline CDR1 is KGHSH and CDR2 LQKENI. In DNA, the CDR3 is TGTGCCAGCTCCCAAGACATGGCCGGGGAGCTGTTTTTT. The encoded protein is CASSQDMAGELFF.